The 26 T cell receptor beta chains given below trace back to one sample, sequenced in a study of prognosis after radiotherapy for stage I lung cancer. TCR beta CDR3 amplification from genomic DNA was performed by two-round multiplex PCR. Initially, in first-round PCR, primers specific to each TRBV and TRBJ gene were used. TCRdb re-analysed the multiplex PCR reads in MiXCR, keeping a single row per CDR3 protein. The sample holds fewer than 25,000 distinct CDR3 sequences, approximately 43% seen once. Sequences were derived from PBMCs, sampled before or after stereotactic body radiation therapy (not recorded which). These receptors originate from a donor over 45 with non-small cell lung cancer.

Regarding this clonotype: Its ends do not fully match the called genes, so a read error is possible. This chain connects TRBV25-1 to TRBJ2-1; tentative D call: TRBD1 (5 bases). There are 15 residues in the CDR3. CDR1 is MGHDK, CDR2 SYGVNS, per germline. The DNA for the CDR3 is TGTGCCAGTAGTGAGGTAGGGGTCCCTTACAATGAGCAGTTCTTC. Translating it yields CASSEVGVPYNEQFF.

This clonotype occurred many times. The gene calls are TRBV29-1 and TRBJ2-2; a weak D match, TRBD1 (5 bases). In germline, CDR1 is SQVTM, CDR2 ANQGSEA. The CDR3 is 14 amino acids. V lost 6 bases and J 1 base, leaving 12 bases between the germline ends. The DNA for the CDR3 is TGCAGCGTGGGGCCGGCTAGGAACACCGGGGAGCTGTTTTTT. Protein: CSVGPARNTGELFF.

The chain recombines TRBV5-1 with TRBJ1-2, with TRBD1 as a possible D gene (5 bases). The CDR3 has 14 amino acids. V lost 3 bases to trimming and J lost 6 bases, with 15 bases between them. Germline V lookup: CDR1 SGHRS, CDR2 YFSETQ. This CDR3 is CASSSRGEENGYTF. In DNA, the CDR3 is TGCGCCAGCAGCTCCCGGGGGGAGGAGAATGGCTACACCTTC.

By its share, this clonotype is medium-sized. The chain has TRBV11-2 and TRBJ2-3; D remains ambiguous. Looked up from germline, CDR1 is SGHAT and CDR2 is FQNNGV. Between the trimmed V and J ends, which lost 0 bases and 4 bases, there was a span of 11 bases. The CDR3 length is 15 residues. CDR3 DNA sequence: TGTGCCAGCAGCTTAGAATTGGCAAGTTCAGATACGCAGTATTTT. Protein sequence: CASSLELASSDTQYF.

Many counts were recorded for this clonotype. J is TRBJ2-5 and V is TRBV7-9; D is undetermined. Germline V CDR1 and CDR2: SEHNR, FQNEAQ (reference sequence). The ends were cut back, 1 base at V and 5 bases at J, with 5 bases in the middle. This CDR3 contains 12 residues. CDR3 sequence (DNA): TGTGCCAGCAGCTTAGTCGACGAGACCCAGTACTTC. It encodes CASSLVDETQYF.

This clonotype was detected ten times or more. The final CDR3 position lacks the conserved phenylalanine or tryptophan, pointing to a likely read error. No DNA is shown, since the ends of the CDR3 on it are uncertain; the CDR3 is the one TCRdb lists. The gene calls are TRBV20-1 and TRBJ2-1; the D call TRBD2 from the table was never checked on the DNA. CDR1 DFQATT and CDR2 SNEGSKA come from the germline V gene (reference sequence). The CDR3 has 11 residues if both end residues are counted. The CDR3: CSASDSGRAVS.

This clonotype was counted many times. The rearrangement joins TRBV10-3 to TRBJ2-3; 9 bases match TRBD2. V was clipped by 7 bases and J by 5 bases; unmatched bases: 13. The CDR3 is 16 amino acids. Germline V gene sequence: CDR1 ENHRY, CDR2 SYGVKD. The DNA for the CDR3 is TGTGCCATCACCCCGGAGCGGTTGACTAGCGGAGATACGCAGTATTTT. Translated, it gives CAITPERLTSGDTQYF.

This clonotype has just a few counts. A much larger clone is a single base away; this may be a read error. The chain combines TRBV29-1 with TRBJ2-3, with 9 nucleotides matching TRBD2. The CDR3 spans 17 residues. Looked up from germline, CDR1 is SQVTM and CDR2 is ANQGSEA. As DNA, the CDR3 is TGCAGCGTTGATTCCCAGCTACTAGCGGGTAGCACAGGTACGCAGTATTTT. This sequence encodes CSVDSQLLAGSTGTQYF.

Many counts were recorded for this clonotype. The rearrangement joins TRBV7-9 to TRBJ2-5, with D possibly called TRBD1 or TRBD2 (6 bases each). Trimming removed 4 bases at V and 5 bases at J, with 11 bases between. Germline loops: CDR1 SEHNR, CDR2 FQNEAQ (reference sequence). The CDR3 has 13 residues. The CDR3 is CASSSGARETQYF. CDR3 nucleotide sequence: TGTGCCAGCAGCTCGGGGGCCCGTGAGACCCAGTACTTC.

This clonotype was counted at least ten times. The CDR3 protein is CASSWGRVSNTGELFF. CDR3 bases: TGTGCCAGCAGCTGGGGACGGGTCTCGAACACCGGGGAGCTGTTTTTT. This chain connects TRBV5-5 to TRBJ2-2; D may be TRBD1 or TRBD2 (5 bases each). CDR1 and CDR2 (germline): SGHKS, YYEKEE (reference sequence). The CDR3 sequence is 16 residues long. The V end was cut by 3 bases, the J end by 0 bases, with 12 bases between.

In regard to this clonotype: An end of the junction does not agree with germline; a read error may underlie this. The chain links TRBV27 to TRBJ2-2; maybe TRBD2 (5 bases). The CDR3 totals 15 residues. The germline V gene encodes CDR1 MNHEY and CDR2 SMNVEV (reference sequence). The CDR3 reads CASSLWLDITGDLFF. The DNA for the CDR3 is TGTGCCAGCAGTTTATGGCTAGATATCACCGGGGATCTGTTTTTT.

This rearrangement joins TRBV6-1 to TRBJ2-1; D may be TRBD2 (5 bases). Trimming pared 6 bases from V and 6 bases from J, leaving 21 bases between. Looked up from germline, CDR1 is MNHNS and CDR2 is SASEGT. The CDR3 loop spans 16 amino acids. The CDR3 region has the DNA TGTGCCAGCAGCCGAACGGGGATGGTCCGGGCCAATGAGCAGTTCTTC. Its translation: CASSRTGMVRANEQFF.

In this sample, this clonotype turned up a few times. A read error may be the cause here, since a much bigger clone is one base away. The J gene is TRBJ2-7, the V gene TRBV6-2 or TRBV6-3; 11 nucleotides align to TRBD2. V was clipped by 0 bases and J by 3 bases; unmatched bases: 7. This CDR3 is built from 17 residues. The germline CDR1 and CDR2 sequences are MNHEY and SVGEGT. The CDR3 bases are TGTGCCAGCAGTTACTCGCCTGTACTAGCGGGAGTCTACGAGCAGTACTTC. Encoded protein: CASSYSPVLAGVYEQYF.

The rearrangement links TRBV7-9 to TRBJ2-2, with 8 bases aligning to TRBD1. This CDR3 has 17 amino acids. Germline V gene lookup returns CDR1 SEHNR and CDR2 FQNEAQ (reference sequence). J lost 3 bases, V lost 5 bases, and 11 bases had no gene match. DNA for the CDR3: TGTGCCAGCAGCCAACGAGGACAGGGCGGGGACACCGGGGAGCTGTTTTTT. This sequence encodes CASSQRGQGGDTGELFF.

This clonotype showed up many times. The chain is built from TRBV7-2 and TRBJ1-3; D is uncertain. CDR1 is SGHTA and CDR2 is FQGNSA in the germline V gene. The CDR3 spans 18 residues. V lost 3 bases and J 2 bases, leaving 20 bases between the germline ends. CDR3 loop: CASSLTANLGWAGNTIYF. CDR3 nucleotides: TGTGCCAGCAGCTTGACCGCAAATCTAGGGTGGGCTGGAAACACCATATATTTT.

Remarks on this clonotype: A much larger clone sits a single nucleotide away, making a read error possible. The chain has TRBV6-1 and TRBJ1-1; the match to TRBD1 covers 7 bases. The V gene's germline CDR1 is MNHNS and CDR2 SASEGT. The junction had 9 bases not matched to a gene; V was cut back by 7 bases and J by 4 bases. There are 14 residues in the CDR3. CDR3 amino acids: CASTYVQGSTEAFF. DNA for the CDR3: TGTGCCAGCACCTACGTACAGGGGAGCACTGAAGCTTTCTTT.

The rearrangement uses TRBV5-1 and TRBJ1-2; 8 bases are a match to TRBD1. Trimming cost V 4 bases and J 1 base; bases outside gene matches: 6. CDR3 length: 15 amino acids. Looked up from germline, CDR1 is SGHRS and CDR2 is YFSETQ. CDR3 nucleotide sequence: TGCGCCAGCAGCGTTTTGACAGGGGTTAACTATGGCTACACCTTC. Its protein product is CASSVLTGVNYGYTF.

In its sample, this clonotype was seen many times. One junction end disagrees with the germline gene, perhaps due to a read error. The chain uses TRBV28 and TRBJ2-1, with TRBD1 matching 9 bases. The CDR3 totals 16 residues. Germline-derived CDR1 and CDR2 are MDHEN and SYDVKM. This CDR3 reads CASSPQGQGVGNEQFF. CDR3 nucleotide sequence: TGTGCTAGCAGTCCCCAGGGACAGGGCGTCGGCAATGAGCAGTTCTTC.

Ten or more counts support this clonotype. The chain recombines TRBV12-3 or TRBV12-4 with TRBJ2-3; 12 positions match TRBD2. V was pared by 0 bases and J by 7 bases, with 5 bases of the junction left unmatched. The CDR3 totals 16 residues. The CDR3 DNA reads TGTGCCAGCAGTTTAGCGACTAGCGGGAGACAGAATACGCAGTATTTT. This codes for CASSLATSGRQNTQYF.

This clonotype showed up many times. The CDR3 nucleotides read TGTGCCAGCAGTCCCACCGGGTTGGATAGCGGCTCCTACAATGAGCAGTTCTTC. This translates into CASSPTGLDSGSYNEQFF. The chain recombines TRBV13 with TRBJ2-1, with D tentatively TRBD2 (6 bases). Germline CDR1 reads PRHDT; CDR2 reads FYEKMQ (reference sequence). The ends were cut back, 6 bases at V and 0 bases at J, with 21 bases in the middle. CDR3 size: 18 residues.

A single count supports this clonotype. One junction end disagrees with the germline gene, perhaps due to a read error. V usage is TRBV6-1 and J usage is TRBJ2-7; D unclear. Germline V gene lookup returns CDR1 MNHNS and CDR2 SASEGT. The CDR3 has 13 amino acids. The CDR3 coding sequence is TGTGCCAGCAGTGCCGCCAGTACCTACGAGCAGTGCTTC. Its translation: CASSAASTYEQCF.

In its sample, this clonotype is medium-sized. The V call is TRBV20-1, the J call TRBJ2-2; TRBD2 matches 10 bases. CDR1 is DFQATT and CDR2 is SNEGSKA in the germline V gene (reference sequence). The CDR3 runs 16 residues. V gave up 0 bases and J gave up 3 bases; unmatched junction bases: 4. The CDR3 loop is CSARDWLAGDTGELFF. As DNA, the CDR3 is TGCAGTGCTAGAGATTGGCTAGCGGGAGACACCGGGGAGCTGTTTTTT.

On this clonotype itself: Since the CDR3 does not end with the conserved phenylalanine or tryptophan, this likely comes from a read error. The gene calls are TRBV6-1 and TRBJ2-6, with D tentatively TRBD1 (5 bases). CDR3 size: 14 residues. CDR1 MNHNS and CDR2 SASEGT come from the germline V gene. The CDR3 DNA follows: TGTGCCAGCAGCCAGGGCTCTGGGGCCAACGTACTGACTTTA. Translating gives CASSQGSGANVLTL.

The chain couples TRBV7-9 to TRBJ2-7, with a weak D call TRBD2 (5 bases). V shed 0 bases and J shed 1 base, with 10 bases lying between them. The CDR3 runs 15 residues. Germline CDR1 SEHNR, CDR2 FQNEAQ (reference sequence). This chain's CDR3 is CASSLAAGSSYEQYF. In DNA form, the CDR3 reads TGTGCCAGCAGCTTAGCGGCGGGCAGTTCCTACGAGCAGTACTTC.

This clonotype has a count of ten or more. The genes are TRBV20-1 and TRBJ2-1, with a tentative D call TRBD2 (6 bases). Germline CDR1 reads DFQATT; CDR2 reads SNEGSKA (reference sequence). The CDR3 covers 16 residues. Trimming stripped 0 bases from V and 3 bases from J, with 15 bases between. CDR3 DNA: TGCAGTGCTAGAGATGCCGTAAGCGGGTACTACAATGAGCAGTTCTTC. It encodes CSARDAVSGYYNEQFF.

Ten or more counts support this clonotype. Relative to the germline gene, one junction end is altered; a read error may explain this. DNA for the CDR3: TGTGCCAGCAGTGACTCGACAGGACGTCAGCCCCAGCATTTT. It is translated as CASSDSTGRQPQHF. The chain recombines TRBV6-2 or TRBV6-3 with TRBJ1-5; D might be TRBD1 (6 bases). This CDR3 has 14 amino acids. CDR1 is MNHEY, CDR2 SVGEGT, per germline.